This TCR beta chain was sequenced during a study of T cells in localized non-small cell lung cancer. Findings and caveats of the study: Heterogeneity is still possible, as just one tumor region was sequenced. Maximal T cell clonality occurred in uninvolved adjacent lung, with tumor ranking below it.

Regarding this clone: What it recognizes is unknown.

The data were produced by immunoSEQ multiplex PCR, yet TCRdb's version contains in-frame clones alone and is incomplete. The profile shows about 950 clones, roughly 30% of them singletons. The CDR3 runs to 14 residues. Germline CDR1 LNHDA, CDR2 SQIVND (reference sequence). V was pared by 4 bases and J by 3 bases, with 12 bases between. The sample in question was normal lung tissue next to the tumor, obtained before any cancer treatment. The TCR comes from a female donor aged 60 or older with stage I lung adenocarcinoma. The rearrangement joins TRBV19 to TRBJ1-1; D unresolved. The CDR3 sequence: CASSRGFSDTEAFF. In DNA, the CDR3 is TGTGCCAGTAGTAGAGGTTTTAGCGACACTGAAGCTTTCTTT.